This paragraph reports one T cell receptor beta chain. Recruited during active infection, patients (from Seattle) were subsequently followed longitudinally. This CDR3 contains 14 residues. Germline V CDR1 and CDR2: MNHEY, SMNVEV (reference sequence). Trimming took 3 bases from V and 7 from J; bases not matched to a gene: 6. These data come from a study of blood T cell repertoires in COVID-19. Across the whole study: PBMCs, B-cell-depleted T cells, or T cells were the source of the cDNA or gDNA that made up the material.

Original processing methods: Reference gene primer amplification in the assay estimated nucleated cell counts. Only in-frame clones appear in the TCRdb table, and some are missing; sequencing was by immunoSEQ multiplex PCR. V and J calls and clone size are copied from that table; D and trimming were computed from the DNA. This table holds 150,000 to 200,000 clones, roughly 90% found once. The sample comprised peripheral blood. The V call is TRBV27, the J call TRBJ1-2; 9 bases match TRBD1. This clonotype was sampled from a young man with COVID-19, enrolled during active disease. The CDR3 region has the DNA TGTGCCAGCAGTTTGGCACAGGGGGCATTTGGCTACACCTTC. Its protein is CASSLAQGAFGYTF.